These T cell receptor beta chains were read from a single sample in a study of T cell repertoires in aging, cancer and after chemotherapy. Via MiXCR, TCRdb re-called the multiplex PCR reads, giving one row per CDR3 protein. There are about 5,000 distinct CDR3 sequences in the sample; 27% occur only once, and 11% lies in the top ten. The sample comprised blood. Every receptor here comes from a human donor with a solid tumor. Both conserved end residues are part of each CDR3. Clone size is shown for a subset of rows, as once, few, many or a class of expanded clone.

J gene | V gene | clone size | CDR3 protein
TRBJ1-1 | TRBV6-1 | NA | CASSEHTASTEAFF
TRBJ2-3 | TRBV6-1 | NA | CASSERVGATDTQYF
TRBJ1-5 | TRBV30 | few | CAWSVGQAKQPQHF
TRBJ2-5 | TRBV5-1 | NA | CASSSDLAGRETQYF
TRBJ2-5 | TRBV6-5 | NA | CASRSHSQETQYF
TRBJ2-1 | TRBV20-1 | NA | CSAQTGTGLNEQFF
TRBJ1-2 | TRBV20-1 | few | CSARIISGTNYGYTF
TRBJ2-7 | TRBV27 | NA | CASSARTGIVYEQYF
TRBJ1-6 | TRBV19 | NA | CASRSLEGAKGSPLHF
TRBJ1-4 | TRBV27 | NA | CASSVWWVNEKLFF
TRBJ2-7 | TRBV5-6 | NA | CASSWGTSDEQYF
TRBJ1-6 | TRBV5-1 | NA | CASSLALPPNSPLHF
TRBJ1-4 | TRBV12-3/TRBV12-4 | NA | CATKGGTNEKLFF
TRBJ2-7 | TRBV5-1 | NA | CASSLGQQGALGYF
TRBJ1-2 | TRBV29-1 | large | CSVVSRANYGYTF
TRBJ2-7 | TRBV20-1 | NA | CSAYHPYEQYF